This T cell receptor beta chain is drawn from a study of shared clonotypes between healthy human individuals. Caucasian adults living in Nashville, Tennessee, provided all samples. Into CD45RA+ naive and CD45RA-negative memory subsets, the CD4+ cells were split. Using immunoSEQ multiplex PCR, the repertoire was profiled, and TCRdb retains in-frame clones only, with some absent. The sample lists over 2 million clones, about 90% occurring once. This CDR3 has 16 amino acids. With V trimmed by 4 bases and J by 10 bases, 12 bases remained unmatched. CDR1 is MGHRA, CDR2 YSYEKL, per germline. What was sequenced was naive CD4+ T cells from PBMCs. Indicated subset: CD45RA+ positively selected. The receptor was derived from a man younger than 35 in good health. Some clones in this sample may be carry-over from other donors' samples. The rearrangement uses TRBV4-1 and TRBJ1-4; 10 nucleotides align to TRBD1. The CDR3 sequence: CASSLNRDRGIGKLFF. The CDR3 DNA sequence: TGCGCCAGCAGCCTCAACCGGGACAGGGGAATAGGAAAACTGTTTTTT.